These 3 T cell receptor beta chains were all obtained from the same sample, sequenced in a study of early T cells in non-severe SARS-CoV-2 infection. Each CDR3 protein is one row after TCRdb ran MiXCR on the 5' RACE reads. The data hold about 58,000 distinct CDR3 sequences, with 12% observed a single time. Sequenced material: whole blood, taken at baseline. These TCRs come from an adult who was a healthcare worker with PCR-confirmed SARS-CoV-2 infection or an uninfected control (not recorded which). The donor label of this sample is uncertain.

The table lists this clonotype with many counts. The V gene is TRBV6-1, the J gene TRBJ2-3, with 9 bases aligning to TRBD1. Unmatched junction bases numbered 3, after V lost 3 bases and J lost 2 bases. Germline V gene lookup returns CDR1 MNHNS and CDR2 SASEGT. This CDR3 region has 15 residues. The CDR3 sequence is CASSDRQGVTDTQYF. The DNA for the CDR3 is TGTGCCAGCAGTGACAGACAGGGGGTCACAGATACGCAGTATTTT.

This clonotype came up many times. For the CDR3, the DNA is TGTGCCAGCGGGCGAACTGAAGCTTTCTTT. Its protein is CASGRTEAFF. The rearrangement links TRBV6-6 to TRBJ1-1; D is unresolved. Germline CDR1 MNHNY, CDR2 SVGAGI (reference sequence). This CDR3 contains 10 residues. V was cut by 8 bases and J by 5 bases, with 6 bases left in between.

CDR3 residues: CASSFRTGRTEAFF. CDR3 bases: TGTGCCAGCAGTTTCAGGACAGGCAGGACTGAAGCTTTCTTT. The chain couples TRBV6-7 to TRBJ1-1; 7 nucleotides agree with TRBD1. TRBV6-7 is given ORF status, its function remaining uncertain. J was trimmed by 5 bases and V by 4 bases; bases with no gene match: 7. The CDR3 totals 14 residues.